These 22 T cell receptor beta chains came from one sample sequenced in a study of blood T cell repertoires in COVID-19 (dated by TCRdb to the early 2020s). Library preparation used the immunoSEQ multiplex PCR assay. TCRdb carries this immuneACCESS record with in-frame sequences only. Its versions omit some clonotypes, under half of them owing to an unresolved V gene in the studies checked, with the rest unexplained. Counted in this sample were about 99,000 clones; more than 80% of them appeared once. The ten most abundant clones make up under 5% of the sample. Source material: peripheral blood. The receptors originated from a man older than 75 with COVID-19, enrolled during active disease.

This chain connects TRBV11-2 to TRBJ2-1; D gene uncertain. Germline CDR1 reads SGHAT; CDR2 reads FQNNGV. This CDR3 comprises 13 residues. Trimming removed 6 bases from V and 11 bases from J, with 17 bases in between. Here the CDR3 reads CASSSEALTKQFF. CDR3 sequence (DNA): TGTGCCAGCAGTTCTGAGGCACTTACTAAGCAGTTCTTC.

The rearrangement joins TRBV27 to TRBJ2-7; D is ambiguous. CDR1 and CDR2 from the germline V gene are MNHEY and SMNVEV (reference sequence). The ends were cut back, 3 bases at V and 3 bases at J, with 12 bases in the middle. The CDR3 runs 14 residues. CDR3 sequence: CASSFSGIFYEQYF. The CDR3 DNA reads as TGTGCCAGCAGTTTTAGTGGTATATTCTACGAGCAGTACTTC.

This chain joins TRBV7-2 and TRBJ2-7, with TRBD1 as a possible D gene (6 bases). This CDR3 contains 12 residues. Germline V gene sequence: CDR1 SGHTA, CDR2 FQGNSA. The V end was cut by 5 bases, the J end by 5 bases, with 10 bases between. CDR3 sequence reads: CASSNQGNEQYF. CDR3 nucleotide sequence: TGTGCCAGCAGCAACCAGGGGAACGAGCAGTACTTC.

The V call is TRBV18, the J call TRBJ2-7, with 8 positions matching TRBD1. CDR3 length: 13 amino acids. Germline CDR1 and CDR2: KGHSH and LQKENI. With V trimmed by 6 bases and J by 5 bases, 6 bases remained unmatched. CDR3 sequence: CASSRDRIHEQYF. The CDR3 DNA follows: TGTGCCAGCTCGCGGGACAGGATCCACGAGCAGTACTTC.

V is TRBV19 and J is TRBJ1-1; 8 bases map to TRBD1. This CDR3 region has 15 residues. The V segment lost 7 bases and the J segment 1 base; nucleotides outside the gene matches: 8. Germline V gives CDR1 LNHDA, CDR2 SQIVND (reference sequence). CDR3 sequence (DNA): TGTGCCAGTACCGAGGACAGGGCAAAGAACACTGAAGCTTTCTTT. Its translation is CASTEDRAKNTEAFF. Full variable domain (missing parts from reference TRBV19 and TRBJ1-1): DGGITQSPKYLFRKEGQNVTLSCEQNLNHDAMYWYRQDPGQGLRLIYYSQIVNDFQKGDIAEGYSVSREKKESFPLTVTSAQKNPTAFYLCASTEDRAKNTEAFFGQGTRLTVV.

The J gene is TRBJ2-3, the V gene TRBV6-5; 9 bases align to TRBD1. The CDR3 runs 14 residues. Germline V gene lookup returns CDR1 MNHEY and CDR2 SVGAGI. Unmatched junction bases numbered 7, after V lost 6 bases and J lost 6 bases. CDR3 in DNA: TGTGCCAGCAGAACCGGGACAGGGTCGGATACGCAGTATTTT. The encoded protein is CASRTGTGSDTQYF.

The rearrangement links TRBV30 to TRBJ2-4; the match to TRBD2 covers 7 bases. The germline CDR1 and CDR2 sequences are GTSNPN and SVGIG (reference sequence). Unmatched junction bases numbered 15, after V lost 1 base and J lost 0 bases. CDR3 size: 19 residues. CDR3 sequence: CAWSGGGDGAELAKNIQYF. The CDR3 DNA follows: TGTGCCTGGAGTGGGGGAGGGGATGGGGCAGAGCTAGCCAAAAACATTCAGTACTTC.

The V and J genes are TRBV7-6 and TRBJ2-7; 12 positions agree with TRBD2. The CDR3 totals 15 residues. CDR1 and CDR2 from the germline V gene are SGHVS and FNYEAQ. The trim removed 3 bases at V and 5 bases at J, leaving 5 bases unmatched. This CDR3 is CASSFGLAGTHEQYF. In DNA, the CDR3 is TGTGCCAGCAGCTTCGGACTAGCGGGAACCCACGAGCAGTACTTC.

Note on this clone: Other DNA sequences within the sample encode an identical CDR3. The chain combines TRBV5-8 with TRBJ2-2; 10 nucleotides line up with TRBD2. CDR3 length: 16 residues. V dropped 2 bases and J dropped 2; count of bases not matched to a gene: 3. Germline loops: CDR1 SGHTS, CDR2 YDEGEE. The DNA for the CDR3 is TGTGCCAGCAGCTTCCTAGCGGGAGTAAACACCGGGGAGCTGTTTTTT. Residues: CASSFLAGVNTGELFF.

The chain uses TRBV12-5 and TRBJ1-1, with D possibly TRBD1 on 6 matching bases. There are 13 residues in the CDR3. The V and J ends lost 5 bases and 6 bases respectively, with 13 bases between them. CDR1 and CDR2 (germline): LGHNT, FRNRAP. The CDR3 sequence: CASGPRGGAEAFF. The CDR3 coding sequence is TGTGCTAGTGGTCCTAGGGGGGGGGCTGAAGCTTTCTTT.

The chain carries TRBV7-2 and TRBJ2-7; 7 bases match TRBD2. The CDR3 is 13 residues long. Germline CDR1 and CDR2: SGHTA and FQGNSA. V shed 7 bases, J shed 2 bases, and the junction held 5 bases outside the gene matches. The CDR3 sequence is CASNPGGTYEQYF. The CDR3 nucleotides are TGTGCCAGCAATCCCGGGGGGACCTACGAGCAGTACTTC.

The chain has TRBV5-1 and TRBJ2-5, with D tentatively TRBD1 (5 bases). The CDR3 covers 14 residues. Germline CDR1 and CDR2: SGHRS and YFSETQ. Trimming shortened V by 0 bases and J by 5 bases, and 11 bases separated the two germline ends. CDR3 sequence: CASSLAGRVETQYF. The DNA of the CDR3 is TGCGCCAGCAGCTTGGCCGGCAGGGTGGAGACCCAGTACTTC.

The V call is TRBV6-2 or TRBV6-3, the J call TRBJ1-2, with D possibly matching TRBD1 (5 bases). The CDR3 is made up of 15 amino acids. The germline V and J ends were trimmed by 5 bases and 5 bases, with 18 bases remaining between them. CDR1 MNHEY and CDR2 SVGEGT come from the germline V gene. In DNA form, the CDR3 reads TGTGCCAGCAGTAAACCGCGGGGGTTTGGGTATGGCTACACCTTC. As protein: CASSKPRGFGYGYTF.

The chain employs TRBV7-2 and TRBJ1-1, with no clear D. This CDR3 comprises 15 residues. From germline, CDR1 is SGHTA and CDR2 FQGNSA. V lost 1 base and J lost 0, with 9 bases in between. The CDR3 reads CASSLDPGLNTEAFF. CDR3 nucleotide sequence: TGTGCCAGCAGCTTAGACCCGGGATTGAACACTGAAGCTTTCTTT.

This chain uses TRBV9 with TRBJ1-6; 10 positions match TRBD1. The CDR3 totals 16 residues. The V gene end was trimmed by 4 bases and the J gene end by 10 bases; junction bases not matched to a gene: 11. Germline values: CDR1 SGDLS, CDR2 YYNGEE. Here the CDR3 DNA reads TGTGCCAGCAGCCCAACAGTGGACAGGGGGTCATCACCCCTCCACTTT. Translating gives CASSPTVDRGSSPLHF.

The V and J genes are TRBV2 and TRBJ1-2, with 9 bases identical to TRBD1. This CDR3 spans 14 amino acids. From germline, CDR1 is SNHLY and CDR2 FYNNEI. V dropped 5 bases and J dropped 4; count of bases not matched to a gene: 5. CDR3 sequence: CASSLQGAVYGYTF. The CDR3 nucleotides are TGTGCCAGCAGTTTACAGGGGGCTGTCTATGGCTACACCTTC.

This rearrangement joins TRBV7-2 to TRBJ2-7, with TRBD1 matching 9 bases. The ends lost 4 bases at V and 3 bases at J; junction bases unmatched: 13. The CDR3 extends over 17 amino acids. The germline CDR1 and CDR2 sequences are SGHTA and FQGNSA. In nucleotides, the CDR3 is TGTGCCAGCAGCTCATACAGGGGGCGGACTAGAGACTACGAGCAGTACTTC. It is translated as CASSSYRGRTRDYEQYF.

V usage is TRBV10-1 and J usage is TRBJ1-6, with 10 bases identical to TRBD1. The germline gives CDR1 WNHNN, CDR2 SYGVQD (reference sequence). This CDR3 has 15 residues. The ends lost 6 bases at V and 7 bases at J; junction bases unmatched: 6. In DNA, the CDR3 is TGCGCCAGCAGCCGGGACAGGGGAAAAAATTCACCCCTCCACTTT. Encoded protein: CASSRDRGKNSPLHF.

This clone was observed once. This sequence joins TRBV4-1 and TRBJ2-7, with D perhaps TRBD2 (6 bases). Trimming cost V 6 bases and J 3 bases, with 18 bases left between them. Germline V lookup: CDR1 MGHRA, CDR2 YSYEKL. CDR3 length: 15 residues. CDR3 in amino acids: CASRLKRDFFYEQYF. The CDR3 DNA follows: TGCGCCAGCAGGTTAAAGAGGGACTTTTTCTACGAGCAGTACTTC.

This chain uses TRBV27 with TRBJ2-7, with TRBD2 matching over 9 bases. V lost 5 bases and J lost 2; bases outside the gene matches: 19. The CDR3 loop spans 19 amino acids. Germline loops: CDR1 MNHEY, CDR2 SMNVEV (reference sequence). The CDR3 sequence is CASSPRKVRASGATYEQYF. CDR3 bases: TGTGCCAGCAGTCCCCGGAAAGTTCGGGCTAGCGGGGCTACCTACGAGCAGTACTTC.

V gene TRBV19 combines with J gene TRBJ2-1; 10 bases are a match to TRBD2. The junction had 10 bases not matched to a gene; V was cut back by 5 bases and J by 3 bases. The germline gives CDR1 LNHDA, CDR2 SQIVND (reference sequence). The CDR3 totals 17 residues. The CDR3 reads CASSLQPTSGFYNEQFF. The CDR3, as DNA: TGTGCCAGTAGTCTCCAACCGACTAGCGGGTTCTACAATGAGCAGTTCTTC.

The chain uses TRBV3-1 (or the pseudogene TRBV3-2) and TRBJ2-3, with 7 bases matching TRBD1. V lost 0 bases, J lost 0 bases, and 6 bases stayed unmatched. Germline CDR1 LGHDT, CDR2 YNNKEL (reference sequence). CDR3 length equals 17 residues. CDR3 sequence reads: CASSQDPGGASTDTQYF. CDR3 DNA: TGTGCCAGCAGCCAAGATCCAGGGGGTGCTAGCACAGATACGCAGTATTTT.